Listed here are 10 T cell receptor beta chains from one sample, sequenced in a study of neurological immune-mediated disorders. Described time point: longitudinal time-point 1 (baseline). TCRdb redid the calling of the 5' RACE reads with MiXCR, one entry per CDR3 protein. The sample includes under 40,000 distinct CDR3 sequences, under 4% seen only once; the top ten take around 8%. The sample consisted of PBMCs. These receptors were collected from a woman aged 55-75 years with multiple sclerosis.

This clonotype was recorded at least ten times. The V call is TRBV10-1, the J call TRBJ2-1; possible D gene TRBD2, 7 bases. V shed 3 bases and J shed 8 bases, with 17 bases lying between them. CDR3 length: 15 residues. In germline, CDR1 is WNHNN, CDR2 SYGVQD (reference sequence). CDR3: CASSDHMRGGYEQFF. DNA of the CDR3: TGCGCCAGCAGTGACCACATGAGGGGGGGGTATGAGCAGTTCTTC.

This clonotype has ten or more counts. The chain has TRBV3-1 and TRBJ1-1; D might be TRBD1 (6 bases). Between the trimmed V and J ends, which lost 3 bases and 6 bases, there was a span of 8 bases. In germline, CDR1 is LGHDT, CDR2 YNNKEL (reference sequence). This CDR3 region has 12 residues. CDR3 in DNA: TGTGCCAGCAGCCACCGGACAGCTGAAGCTTTCTTT. Encoded protein: CASSHRTAEAFF. The full variable domain, in which reference TRBV3-1 and TRBJ1-1 provide the parts outside the CDR3, is DTAVSQTPKYLVTQMGNDKSIKCEQNLGHDTMYWYKQDSKKFLKIMFSYNNKELIINETVPNRFSPKSPDKAHLNLHINSLELGDSAVYFCASSHRTAEAFFGQGTRLTVV.

This clonotype occurred many times. The rearrangement uses TRBV7-8 and TRBJ1-5; no clear D. Germline loops: CDR1 SGHVS, CDR2 FQNEAQ. Trimming removed 1 base at V and 0 bases at J, with 7 bases between. This CDR3 region has 15 residues. CDR3 sequence reads: CASSLDTYSNQPQHF. CDR3 DNA: TGTGCCAGCAGCTTAGATACCTATAGCAATCAGCCCCAGCATTTT.

This clonotype has at least ten counts. The chain is built from TRBV20-1 and TRBJ2-2; D is uncertain. CDR1 and CDR2 (germline): DFQATT, SNEGSKA (reference sequence). The CDR3 is 13 residues long. The ends were cut back, 6 bases at V and 7 bases at J, with 15 bases in the middle. The CDR3 sequence is CSASGLVGGELFF. As DNA, the CDR3 is TGCAGTGCATCCGGTTTAGTGGGCGGGGAGCTGTTTTTT.

This clonotype was seen more than once but under ten times. This CDR3 fails to terminate in the conserved phenylalanine or tryptophan, so it likely reflects a read error. The chain combines TRBV20-1 with TRBJ1-5; 7 bases match TRBD1. Per the germline V gene, CDR1 is DFQATT and CDR2 is SNEGSKA (reference sequence). CDR3 length: 14 residues. The J segment lost 3 bases and the V segment lost 6 bases, leaving 8 bases of the junction unmatched. CDR3 residues: CSAPYRGTNQPQHC. For the CDR3, the DNA is TGCAGTGCGCCCTACAGGGGCACCAATCAGCCCCAGCATTGT.

This clonotype was seen repeatedly, ten times or more. This chain links TRBV13 with TRBJ1-1; 7 bases are a match to TRBD1. The germline CDR1 and CDR2 sequences are PRHDT and FYEKMQ (reference sequence). The CDR3 consists of 15 residues. The trim removed 5 bases at V and 1 base at J, leaving 7 bases unmatched. DNA of the CDR3: TGTGCCAGCAGCCCGCGGGGACAGAAGAACACTGAAGCTTTCTTT. It specifies CASSPRGQKNTEAFF.

This clonotype was observed at least ten times. This sequence joins TRBV5-1 and TRBJ1-2, with 7 bases that match TRBD1. The CDR3 has 14 residues. The ends lost 6 bases at V and 7 bases at J; junction bases unmatched: 12. CDR1 is SGHRS, CDR2 YFSETQ, per germline. This CDR3 reads CASTIDREFGGYTF. The CDR3 nucleotides are TGCGCCAGCACAATAGACAGGGAGTTTGGTGGCTACACCTTC. The entire variable domain, with the rest obtained from reference TRBV5-1 and TRBJ1-2, is as follows: KAGVTQTPRYLIKTRGQQVTLSCSPISGHRSVSWYQQTPGQGLQFLFEYFSETQRNKGNFPGRFSGRQFSNSRSEMNVSTLELGDSALYLCASTIDREFGGYTFGSGTRLTVV.

This clonotype counts as medium-sized. A read error may produce the germline difference seen at one junction end. For the CDR3, the DNA is TGTGCCAGCAGCTTAGGGGGGGGGAATTCACCCCTCCACTTT. This encodes CASSLGGGNSPLHF. The V and J genes are TRBV12-3 or TRBV12-4 and TRBJ1-6, with D possibly matching TRBD1 (6 bases). This CDR3 comprises 14 residues.

This clonotype has a count of ten or more. The V and J genes are TRBV29-1 and TRBJ1-4; D not resolved. Germline values: CDR1 SQVTM, CDR2 ANQGSEA. V was cut by 7 bases and J by 1 base, with 7 bases left in between. This CDR3 has 12 residues. CDR3 in amino acids: CSALRTNEKLFF. In DNA, the CDR3 is TGCAGCGCCCTGAGAACTAATGAAAAACTGTTTTTT.

V is TRBV7-2 and J is TRBJ2-5, with TRBD2 identical over 8 bases. Germline V gives CDR1 SGHTA, CDR2 FQGNSA. The CDR3 covers 14 residues. Losses at the gene ends were 10 bases for V and 4 bases for J; bases not matched to a gene: 11. The CDR3 protein is CANNWLAGLETQYF. CDR3 coding DNA: TGTGCCAACAACTGGCTAGCGGGTCTAGAGACCCAGTACTTC.